This TCR beta chain was identified in a study of shared clonotypes between healthy human individuals. Study-wide results and caveats: Expectations were that clonotype sharing among donors would be affected by sequencing depth. Non-shared clonotypes had lower generation probabilities than clonotypes shared by all four sorted-subset donors.

Concerning this clone itself: The antigen remains undetermined.

Several immunoSEQ plates received, in even portions, the genomic DNA of each subset. Produced via immunoSEQ multiplex PCR; TCRdb's table is partial and in-frame only. The sample has a few million clones, approximately 90% seen once. Within Nashville, Tennessee resided all donors, each a Caucasian adult. The CDR3 is 15 amino acids. Trimming took 1 base from V and 0 from J, leaving 8 bases between them. The V gene's germline CDR1 is SGHDT and CDR2 YYEEEE. This TCR was recovered from a man younger than 30 in good health. Sequenced sample: naive CD4+ T cells sorted from blood. The subset: CD45RA+ positively selected. The chain couples TRBV5-6 to TRBJ1-5, with unresolved D. This CDR3 is CASSLRATSNQPQHF. The CDR3 nucleotides are TGTGCCAGCAGCTTGAGGGCGACTAGCAATCAGCCCCAGCATTTT. Variable domain in full (rest from reference TRBV5-6 and TRBJ1-5): DAGVTQSPTHLIKTRGQQVTLRCSPKSGHDTVSWYQQALGQGPQFIFQYYEEEERQRGNFPDRFSGHQFPNYSSELNVNALLLGDSALYLCASSLRATSNQPQHFGDGTRLSIL.